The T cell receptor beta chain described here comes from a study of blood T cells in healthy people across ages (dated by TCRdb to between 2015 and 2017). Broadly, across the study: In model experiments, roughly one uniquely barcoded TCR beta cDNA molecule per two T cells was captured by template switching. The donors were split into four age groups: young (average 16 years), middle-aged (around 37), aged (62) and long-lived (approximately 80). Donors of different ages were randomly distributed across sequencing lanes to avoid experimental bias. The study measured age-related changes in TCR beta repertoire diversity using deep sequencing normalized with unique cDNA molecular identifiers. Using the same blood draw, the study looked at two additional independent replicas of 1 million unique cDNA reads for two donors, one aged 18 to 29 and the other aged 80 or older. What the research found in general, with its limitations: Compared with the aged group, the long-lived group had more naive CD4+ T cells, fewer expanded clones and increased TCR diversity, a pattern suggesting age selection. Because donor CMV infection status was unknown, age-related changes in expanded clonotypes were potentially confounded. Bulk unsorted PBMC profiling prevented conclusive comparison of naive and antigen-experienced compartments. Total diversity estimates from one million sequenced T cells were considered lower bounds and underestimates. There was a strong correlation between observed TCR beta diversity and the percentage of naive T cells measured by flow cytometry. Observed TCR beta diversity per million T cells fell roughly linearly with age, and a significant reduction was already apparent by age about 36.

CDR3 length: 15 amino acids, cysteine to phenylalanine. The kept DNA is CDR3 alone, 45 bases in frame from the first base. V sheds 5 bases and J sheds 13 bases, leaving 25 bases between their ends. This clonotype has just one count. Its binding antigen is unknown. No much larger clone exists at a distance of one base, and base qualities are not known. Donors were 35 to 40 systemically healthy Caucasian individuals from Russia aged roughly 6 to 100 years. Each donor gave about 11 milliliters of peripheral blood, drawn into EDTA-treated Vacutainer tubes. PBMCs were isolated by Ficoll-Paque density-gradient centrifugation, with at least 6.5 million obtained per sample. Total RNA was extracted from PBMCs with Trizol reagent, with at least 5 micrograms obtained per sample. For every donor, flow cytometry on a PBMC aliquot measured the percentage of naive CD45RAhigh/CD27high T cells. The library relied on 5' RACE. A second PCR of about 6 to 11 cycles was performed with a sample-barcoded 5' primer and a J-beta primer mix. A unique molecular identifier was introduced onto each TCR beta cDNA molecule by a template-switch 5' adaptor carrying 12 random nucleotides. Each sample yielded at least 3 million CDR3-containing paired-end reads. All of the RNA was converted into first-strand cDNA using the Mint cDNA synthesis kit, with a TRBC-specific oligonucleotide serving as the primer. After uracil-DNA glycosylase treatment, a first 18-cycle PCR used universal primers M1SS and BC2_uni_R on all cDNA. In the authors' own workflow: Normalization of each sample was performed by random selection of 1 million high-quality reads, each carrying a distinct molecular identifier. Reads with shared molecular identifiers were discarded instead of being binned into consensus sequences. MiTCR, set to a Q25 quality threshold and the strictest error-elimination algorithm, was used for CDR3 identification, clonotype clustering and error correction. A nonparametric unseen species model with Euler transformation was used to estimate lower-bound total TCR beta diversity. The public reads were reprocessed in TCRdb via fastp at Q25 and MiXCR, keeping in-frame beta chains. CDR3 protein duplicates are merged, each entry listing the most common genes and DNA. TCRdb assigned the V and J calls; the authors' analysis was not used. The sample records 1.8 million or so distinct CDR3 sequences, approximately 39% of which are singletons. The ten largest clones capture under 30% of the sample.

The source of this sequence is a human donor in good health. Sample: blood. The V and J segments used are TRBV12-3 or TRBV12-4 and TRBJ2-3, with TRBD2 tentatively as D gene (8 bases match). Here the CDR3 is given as CASSLAIAGTDAEYF. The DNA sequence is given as TGTGCCAGCAGTCTTGCGATAGCGGGGACAGATGCGGAGTATTTT.